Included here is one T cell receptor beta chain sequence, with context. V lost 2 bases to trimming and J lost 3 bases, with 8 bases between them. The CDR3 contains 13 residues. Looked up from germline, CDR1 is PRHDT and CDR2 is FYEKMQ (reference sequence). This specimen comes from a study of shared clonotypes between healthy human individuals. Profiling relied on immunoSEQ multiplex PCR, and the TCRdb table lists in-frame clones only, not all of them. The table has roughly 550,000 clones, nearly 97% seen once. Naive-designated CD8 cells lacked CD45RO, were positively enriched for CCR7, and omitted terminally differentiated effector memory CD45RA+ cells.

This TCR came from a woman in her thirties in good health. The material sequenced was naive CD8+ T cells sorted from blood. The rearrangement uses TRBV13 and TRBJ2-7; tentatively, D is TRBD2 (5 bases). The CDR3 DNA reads TGTGCCAGCAGCTTAAGTGGAGGCTACGAGCAGTACTTC. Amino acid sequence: CASSLSGGYEQYF. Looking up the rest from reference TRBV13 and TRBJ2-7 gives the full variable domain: AAGVIQSPRHLIKEKRETATLKCYPIPRHDTVYWYQQGPGQDPQFLISFYEKMQSDKGSIPDRFSAQQFSDYHSELNMSSLELGDSALYFCASSLSGGYEQYFGPGTRLTVT.